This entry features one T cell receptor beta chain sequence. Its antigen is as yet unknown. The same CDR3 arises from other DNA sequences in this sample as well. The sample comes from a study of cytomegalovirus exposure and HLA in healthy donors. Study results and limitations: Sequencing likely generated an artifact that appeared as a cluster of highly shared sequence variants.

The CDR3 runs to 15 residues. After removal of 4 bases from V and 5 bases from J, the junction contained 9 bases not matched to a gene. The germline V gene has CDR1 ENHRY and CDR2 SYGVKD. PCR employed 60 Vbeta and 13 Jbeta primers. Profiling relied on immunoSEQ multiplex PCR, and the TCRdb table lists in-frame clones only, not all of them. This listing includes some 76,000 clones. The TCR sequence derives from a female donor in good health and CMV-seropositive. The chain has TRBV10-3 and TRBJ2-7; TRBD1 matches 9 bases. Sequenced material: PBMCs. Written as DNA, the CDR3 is TGTGCCATCAGTGGGCGGGACAGGGAACGGGACGAGCAGTACTTC. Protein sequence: CAISGRDRERDEQYF.